What follows are 29 T cell receptor beta chains derived from one specimen sequenced in a study of T-cell reconstitution after alpha-beta-depleted transplantation in children. Library preparation (for TCRbeta) was performed with unique molecular identifiers. TCRdb fed the PCR reads into MiXCR, producing one record per CDR3 protein. The repertoire includes some 490,000 distinct CDR3 sequences, about 12% of them detected once, and approximately 5.4% sits in the top ten. The sample was PBMCs from the stem cell graft donor, taken from the stem cell graft. All receptors come from a human donor who donated a stem cell graft to a child with combined immunodeficiency.

A few counts support this clonotype. The chain is built from TRBV5-1 and TRBJ2-1; 9 bases fit TRBD2. The CDR3 is 16 amino acids. J lost 6 bases, V lost 3 bases, and 10 bases had no gene match. Germline values: CDR1 SGHRS, CDR2 YFSETQ. The CDR3 DNA is TGCGCCAGCAGCTCCGAATTTCTTAGCGGGAGCAATGAGCAGTTCTTC. As protein: CASSSEFLSGSNEQFF.

This clonotype has more than one count but fewer than ten. The rearrangement uses TRBV6-2 or TRBV6-3 and TRBJ2-4; D tentatively fits TRBD1 or TRBD2 (6 bases each). Germline CDR1 MNHEY, CDR2 SVGEGT. This CDR3 comprises 15 residues. Trimming cost V 5 bases and J 4 bases, with 15 bases left between them. The CDR3 DNA follows: TGTGCCAGCAGTCTAACGGGGGCCTGGAAAAACATTCAGTACTTC. Amino acid sequence: CASSLTGAWKNIQYF.

The V and J genes are TRBV20-1 and TRBJ1-5; 8 bases agree with TRBD1. Germline V gene data show CDR1 as DFQATT and CDR2 as SNEGSKA (reference sequence). CDR3 length equals 14 residues. V shed 5 bases and J 10 bases; nucleotides not matched to a gene: 13. Here the CDR3 reads CSAEPGTGSVPQHF. The DNA of the CDR3 is TGCAGTGCTGAGCCCGGGACAGGCTCCGTTCCCCAGCATTTT.

This clonotype was seen at least ten times. The CDR3 loop reads CASSYRTGGYEQYF. In DNA form, the CDR3 reads TGTGCCAGCAGTTACCGGACAGGGGGCTACGAGCAGTACTTC. This sequence joins TRBV6-2 or TRBV6-3 and TRBJ2-7; TRBD1 matches 10 bases. The CDR3 extends over 14 amino acids. With V trimmed by 2 bases and J by 3 bases, 1 base remained unmatched. Germline loops: CDR1 MNHEY, CDR2 SVGEGT.

This clonotype was counted a few times. The CDR3 sequence: CSAREGQAGNTIYF. Here the CDR3 DNA reads TGCAGTGCTAGAGAGGGTCAAGCTGGAAACACCATATATTTT. The rearrangement joins TRBV20-1 to TRBJ1-3; D gene unclear. The CDR3 runs to 14 residues. The V gene lost 0 bases and the J gene lost 2 bases, with 8 bases spanning the gap. Per germline, CDR1 DFQATT and CDR2 SNEGSKA (reference sequence).

This clonotype was seen many times. The gene calls are TRBV9 and TRBJ2-1; D is possibly TRBD1 or TRBD2 (6 bases each). The CDR3 extends over 16 amino acids. CDR1 is SGDLS and CDR2 is YYNGEE in the germline V gene. With 6 bases removed from V and 1 base from J, the gap between germline ends came to 17 bases. The CDR3 region has the DNA TGTGCCAGCACCAGAGGGGGGATCGCGTCCTACAATGAGCAGTTCTTC. This translates into CASTRGGIASYNEQFF.

The gene calls are TRBV12-3 or TRBV12-4 and TRBJ2-7, with 9 bases matching TRBD2. The CDR3 totals 16 residues. V dropped 8 bases and J dropped 4; count of bases not matched to a gene: 15. This CDR3 reads CASAEPSGEGGYEQYF. As DNA, the CDR3 is TGTGCCAGCGCCGAACCTAGCGGGGAGGGGGGTTACGAGCAGTACTTC.

The V call is TRBV20-1, the J call TRBJ2-1, with 7 bases matching TRBD2. The CDR3 consists of 15 residues. V lost 6 bases to trimming and J lost 8 bases; unmatched junction nucleotides: 16. Germline CDR1 is DFQATT and CDR2 is SNEGSKA (reference sequence). The CDR3 loop is CSAEPANGGRHEQFF. The CDR3 DNA is TGCAGTGCGGAACCCGCTAACGGGGGGAGGCATGAGCAGTTCTTC.

J is TRBJ1-5 and V is TRBV11-1; D is uncertain. V was shortened by 0 bases and J by 0 bases, with 18 bases between the two germline ends. Germline V lookup: CDR1 SGHAT, CDR2 FQDESV (reference sequence). CDR3 length equals 19 residues. CDR3 sequence (DNA): TGTGCCAGCAGCTTAGCGGGCGGCGGCTCCTTCTATAGCAATCAGCCCCAGCATTTT. Amino acids: CASSLAGGGSFYSNQPQHF.

This clonotype was found many times. V gene TRBV20-1 combines with J gene TRBJ2-7; 8 bases agree with TRBD2. Looked up from germline, CDR1 is DFQATT and CDR2 is SNEGSKA (reference sequence). Trimming removed 2 bases from V and 6 bases from J; junction bases left unmatched: 21. The CDR3 runs 18 residues. The CDR3 protein is CSARPELAEGGDSREQYF. In DNA, the CDR3 is TGCAGTGCTAGACCCGAACTAGCGGAGGGGGGGGATAGCCGCGAGCAGTACTTC.

The V and J genes are TRBV6-1 and TRBJ2-5; D gene uncertain. V was trimmed by 1 base and J by 2 bases, leaving 5 bases between them. Looked up from germline, CDR1 is MNHNS and CDR2 is SASEGT. This CDR3 is built from 13 residues. CDR3 loop: CASSEVRQETQYF. The CDR3 DNA follows: TGTGCCAGCAGTGAAGTGAGGCAAGAGACCCAGTACTTC.

In its sample, this clonotype was seen many times. The chain recombines TRBV24-1 with TRBJ2-1; D remains unclear. Trimming took off 5 bases at V and 0 bases at J, with 10 bases between the two ends. The CDR3 is 15 amino acids. Germline V gene sequence: CDR1 KGHDR, CDR2 SFDVKD. The CDR3 loop is CATSAARSSYNEQFF. The CDR3, as DNA: TGTGCCACCAGTGCTGCCAGATCCTCCTACAATGAGCAGTTCTTC.

Many counts were recorded for this clonotype. The chain recombines TRBV5-5 with TRBJ2-1; 8 nucleotides align to TRBD2. Losses at the gene ends were 4 bases for V and 5 bases for J; bases not matched to a gene: 2. CDR1 is SGHKS, CDR2 YYEKEE, per germline (reference sequence). There are 13 residues in the CDR3. CDR3 in amino acids: CASSRGGNNEQFF. The CDR3 DNA is TGTGCCAGCAGCCGGGGGGGGAACAATGAGCAGTTCTTC.

In its sample, this clonotype was seen many times. V usage is TRBV6-1 and J usage is TRBJ2-7; 8 bases align to TRBD1. The length of the CDR3 is 14 residues. Germline V gene data show CDR1 as MNHNS and CDR2 as SASEGT. J was trimmed by 3 bases and V by 5 bases; bases with no gene match: 6. The CDR3 nucleotides are TGTGCCAGCAGTCGACGACAGGGGAACTACGAGCAGTACTTC. It encodes CASSRRQGNYEQYF.

DNA for the CDR3: TGTGCCAGCAGCTCCCCCGGGACAGGGCACTACGAGCAGTACTTC. Amino acids: CASSSPGTGHYEQYF. V is TRBV5-5 and J is TRBJ2-7, with 9 bases that match TRBD1. Germline V CDR1 and CDR2: SGHKS, YYEKEE (reference sequence). The junction had 7 bases not matched to a gene; V was cut back by 3 bases and J by 3 bases. The length of the CDR3 is 15 residues.

This clonotype was observed a few times. This chain joins TRBV7-7 and TRBJ2-1, with a tentative D call TRBD1 (7 bases). V was pared by 4 bases and J by 2 bases, with 12 bases between. Germline V CDR1 and CDR2: SSHAT, FNYEAQ (reference sequence). The CDR3 has 15 residues. This chain's CDR3 is CASSYTGEAYNEQFF. CDR3 nucleotide sequence: TGTGCCAGCAGCTACACAGGGGAGGCCTACAATGAGCAGTTCTTC.

The CDR3 DNA follows: TGTGCCAGCAGTACCTTTCTGCGGGGGAACAGGGATACGCAGTATTTT. This translates into CASSTFLRGNRDTQYF. The chain couples TRBV27 to TRBJ2-3, with 7 bases matching TRBD2. In germline, CDR1 is MNHEY, CDR2 SMNVEV (reference sequence). J lost 6 bases, V lost 5 bases, and 14 bases had no gene match. The CDR3 covers 16 residues.

The chain is built from TRBV20-1 and TRBJ2-5; 8 nucleotides match TRBD1. This CDR3 spans 14 amino acids. CDR1 and CDR2 from the germline V gene are DFQATT and SNEGSKA (reference sequence). Here the CDR3 reads CRVLGQGVGETQYF. The CDR3 DNA is TGCAGGGTTCTTGGACAGGGCGTCGGAGAGACCCAGTACTTC.

This clonotype was observed a few times. This CDR3 reads CASIPGIAGGGEQFF. The CDR3 nucleotides are TGTGCCAGCATCCCTGGGATAGCGGGAGGAGGGGAGCAGTTCTTC. This sequence joins TRBV7-8 and TRBJ2-1, with TRBD2 matching 10 bases. V was clipped by 7 bases and J by 10 bases; unmatched bases: 13. Germline assignment: CDR1 SGHVS and CDR2 FQNEAQ. The length of the CDR3 is 15 residues.

The V gene is TRBV12-5, the J gene TRBJ1-1; 10 bases match TRBD1. Germline V gives CDR1 LGHNT, CDR2 FRNRAP. V shed 3 bases and J 1 base; nucleotides not matched to a gene: 8. The CDR3 runs 17 residues. CDR3: CASGFTGTGDSNTEAFF. The DNA for the CDR3 is TGTGCTAGTGGTTTCACCGGGACAGGGGACTCGAACACTGAAGCTTTCTTT. The whole variable domain, remainder taken from reference TRBV12-5 and TRBJ1-1, is DARVTQTPRHKVTEMGQEVTMRCQPILGHNTVFWYRQTMMQGLELLAYFRNRAPLDDSGMPKDRFSAEMPDATLATLKIQPSEPRDSAVYFCASGFTGTGDSNTEAFFGQGTRLTVV.

This clonotype has a handful of counts. The V and J genes are TRBV12-3 or TRBV12-4 and TRBJ1-4; D unresolved. The CDR3 is made up of 13 amino acids. Trimming removed 5 bases from V and 12 bases from J, with 16 bases in between. For the CDR3, the DNA is TGTGCCAGCAGTCCCCCGTACGGGAGGGAACTGTTTTTT. It encodes CASSPPYGRELFF.

V is TRBV29-1 and J is TRBJ1-1; 8 nucleotides agree with TRBD1. Germline lookup yields CDR1 SQVTM and CDR2 ANQGSEA. The CDR3 totals 13 residues. V trimming: 2 bases; J trimming: 9 bases; junction bases outside the gene matches: 8. The CDR3 is CSVETQGAPKAFF. The CDR3 DNA is TGCAGCGTTGAAACCCAGGGGGCTCCGAAAGCTTTCTTT. Looking up the rest from reference TRBV29-1 and TRBJ1-1 gives the full variable domain: SAVISQKPSRDICQRGTSLTIQCQVDSQVTMMFWYRQQPGQSLTLIATANQGSEATYESGFVIDKFPISRPNLTFSTLTVSNMSPEDSSIYLCSVETQGAPKAFFGQGTRLTVV.

This clonotype has a count of ten or more. The chain is built from TRBV3-1 and TRBJ2-7; the match to TRBD1 covers 9 bases. V gave up 1 base and J gave up 2 bases; unmatched junction bases: 9. The CDR3 spans 17 residues. Germline CDR1 is LGHDT and CDR2 is YNNKEL (reference sequence). CDR3 sequence: CASSQVYTGGSPYEQYF. The CDR3 DNA follows: TGTGCCAGCAGCCAAGTGTATACAGGGGGCTCCCCCTACGAGCAGTACTTC.

Many counts were recorded for this clonotype. V is TRBV5-5 and J is TRBJ1-1; possibly TRBD1 for D (5 bases). V lost 2 bases, J lost 3 bases, and 8 bases lay in between. The CDR3 is 13 amino acids. Germline V gene lookup returns CDR1 SGHKS and CDR2 YYEKEE (reference sequence). The CDR3 DNA is TGTGCCAGCAGCTTCCCCAGGGACACTGAAGCTTTCTTT. Its translation is CASSFPRDTEAFF. The entire variable domain, with the rest obtained from reference TRBV5-5 and TRBJ1-1, is as follows: DAGVTQSPTHLIKTRGQQVTLRCSPISGHKSVSWYQQVLGQGPQFIFQYYEKEERGRGNFPDRFSARQFPNYSSELNVNALLLGDSALYLCASSFPRDTEAFFGQGTRLTVV.

This clonotype was counted at least ten times. V is TRBV15 and J is TRBJ1-6; the D gene is possibly TRBD1 (5 bases). Trimming stripped 3 bases from V and 4 bases from J, with 10 bases between. The CDR3 is 15 amino acids. CDR1 LNHNV and CDR2 YYDKDF come from the germline V gene (reference sequence). DNA for the CDR3: TGTGCCACCAGCAGCGGGGACGCGTATAATTCACCCCTCCACTTT. Translation: CATSSGDAYNSPLHF.

This clonotype was seen more than once but under ten times. The chain employs TRBV20-1 and TRBJ2-7, with 10 bases lining up with TRBD1. The CDR3 runs to 13 residues. CDR1 and CDR2 (germline): DFQATT, SNEGSKA (reference sequence). Germline trimming cut 4 bases from V and 5 bases from J; bases unmatched to any gene: 5. As DNA, the CDR3 is TGCAGTGCTACCCGGACAGGGGGGGACGAGCAGTACTTC. Amino acid sequence: CSATRTGGDEQYF.

This clonotype was recorded a few times. The chain joins TRBV5-1 to TRBJ1-4; unclear D gene. The CDR3 totals 13 residues. Germline V gene data show CDR1 as SGHRS and CDR2 as YFSETQ. The V end lost 4 bases, the J end lost 7 bases, and 11 bases lay between the germline ends. In DNA, the CDR3 is TGCGCCAGCAGCGAGAAGTTGGGTGAAAAACTGTTTTTT. It encodes CASSEKLGEKLFF.

The chain is built from TRBV20-1 and TRBJ2-1, with 11 bases identical to TRBD2. Trimming at V came to 0 bases and at J to 6 bases, leaving 7 bases not matched to a gene. Germline assignment: CDR1 DFQATT and CDR2 SNEGSKA (reference sequence). CDR3 length: 16 amino acids. Here the CDR3 DNA reads TGCAGTGCTAGAGATATACTAGCGGGGGTGGTCAATGAGCAGTTCTTC. Amino acid sequence: CSARDILAGVVNEQFF.

This clonotype was seen ten or more times. The rearrangement uses TRBV10-3 and TRBJ2-3; D may be TRBD1 (7 bases). V was cut by 5 bases and J by 3 bases, with 15 bases left in between. CDR1 ENHRY and CDR2 SYGVKD come from the germline V gene. The CDR3 consists of 15 residues. CDR3 in DNA: TGTGCCATCAGTTCTACCAGGGGGGCGACAGATACGCAGTATTTT. It is translated as CAISSTRGATDTQYF.